Shown below are 13 T cell receptor beta chains from a single sample sequenced in a study of blood T cell repertoires in COVID-19. Libraries were prepared by immunoSEQ multiplex PCR; TCRdb keeps only in-frame clonotypes and omits some of them. The data show about 150,000 clones, with approximately 87% seen just once and around 38% held by the top ten. The material sequenced was peripheral blood. Receptors originate from a man in his fifties or sixties who had recovered from COVID-19.

The V and J genes are TRBV11-2 and TRBJ2-3; 7 bases are a match to TRBD2. The CDR3 is 19 residues long. V trimming: 1 base; J trimming: 0 bases; junction bases outside the gene matches: 13. From germline, CDR1 is SGHAT and CDR2 FQNNGV. Written as DNA, the CDR3 is TGTGCCAGCAGCTTAGGTTTCAGCGGGGTCCTCCTTAGCACAGATACGCAGTATTTT. Amino acids: CASSLGFSGVLLSTDTQYF.

V usage is TRBV29-1 and J usage is TRBJ2-1; the match to TRBD2 covers 8 bases. CDR1 and CDR2 from the germline V gene are SQVTM and ANQGSEA. CDR3 size: 13 residues. With 1 base clipped from V and 9 bases from J, the junction kept 5 bases outside the gene matches. The CDR3 coding sequence is TGCAGCGTTGAAGCGGGGGGGGCGTCTGAGCAGTTCTTC. It translates to CSVEAGGASEQFF.

The chain is built from TRBV10-3 and TRBJ2-7; the match to TRBD2 covers 7 bases. Trimming removed 3 bases from V and 4 bases from J; junction bases left unmatched: 9. The CDR3 is 15 amino acids. The germline V gene encodes CDR1 ENHRY and CDR2 SYGVKD. CDR3 in amino acids: CAISDPTSRLYEQYF. Here the CDR3 DNA reads TGTGCCATCAGTGACCCGACTAGCAGGTTATACGAGCAGTACTTC.

The rearrangement links TRBV19 to TRBJ2-1; 10 bases agree with TRBD2. Germline V gives CDR1 LNHDA, CDR2 SQIVND (reference sequence). V shed 4 bases, J shed 5 bases, and the junction held 5 bases outside the gene matches. This CDR3 contains 15 residues. As DNA, the CDR3 is TGTGCCAGTAGTAGTAGCGGGGGGCGGGACAATGAGCAGTTCTTC. It codes for CASSSSGGRDNEQFF.

The chain links TRBV4-3 to TRBJ1-6; D may be TRBD1 (5 bases). Looked up from germline, CDR1 is LGHNA and CDR2 is YSLEER. The ends were cut back, 0 bases at V and 10 bases at J, with 19 bases in the middle. This CDR3 region has 17 residues. This CDR3 reads CASSQDVPPGVLSPLHF. The CDR3 DNA reads TGCGCCAGCAGCCAAGATGTTCCCCCGGGGGTTCTGTCACCCCTCCACTTT.

This chain uses TRBV30 with TRBJ1-2; D remains ambiguous. Germline lookup yields CDR1 GTSNPN and CDR2 SVGIG (reference sequence). Trimming pared 3 bases from V and 7 bases from J, leaving 12 bases between. This CDR3 contains 12 residues. Written as DNA, the CDR3 is TGTGCCTGGAGGTTGGTACGAGGTGGCTACACCTTC. Its translation is CAWRLVRGGYTF.

V usage is TRBV19 and J usage is TRBJ2-3; weak D call: TRBD2 (5 bases). The CDR3 length is 13 residues. Germline values: CDR1 LNHDA, CDR2 SQIVND (reference sequence). V lost 4 bases to trimming and J lost 6 bases, with 11 bases between them. The chain's CDR3 is CASSSGLMDTQYF. The DNA for the CDR3 is TGTGCCAGTAGTAGCGGGCTAATGGATACGCAGTATTTT.

The chain links TRBV4-3 to TRBJ2-7; D is perhaps TRBD1 (6 bases). The CDR3 has 16 amino acids. V lost 1 base to trimming and J lost 3 bases, with 16 bases between them. Germline V gene lookup returns CDR1 LGHNA and CDR2 YSLEER. This chain's CDR3 is CASSQVADRFGYEQYF. DNA of the CDR3: TGCGCCAGCAGCCAAGTCGCCGACAGGTTCGGCTACGAGCAGTACTTC.

The chain recombines TRBV11-2 with TRBJ2-1; 11 nucleotides align to TRBD2. Trimming took 5 bases from V and 0 from J; bases not matched to a gene: 9. This CDR3 region has 18 residues. Per germline, CDR1 SGHAT and CDR2 FQNNGV. CDR3 residues: CASSPTSGGLSSYNEQFF. The DNA of the CDR3 is TGTGCCAGCAGCCCCACTAGCGGGGGCCTAAGCTCCTACAATGAGCAGTTCTTC.

The J gene is TRBJ2-3, the V gene TRBV7-9, with a tentative D call TRBD2 (7 bases). Trimming pared 2 bases from V and 2 bases from J, leaving 14 bases between. Germline CDR1 reads SEHNR; CDR2 reads FQNEAQ (reference sequence). CDR3 size: 16 residues. Here the CDR3 DNA reads TGTGCCAGCAGCTTACTAACAGGGACTACCACAGATACGCAGTATTTT. Encoded protein: CASSLLTGTTTDTQYF.

The sample holds one count of this clone. The genes are TRBV4-1 and TRBJ2-5; D might be TRBD2 (6 bases). V was cut by 0 bases and J by 5 bases, with 16 bases left in between. Germline V gives CDR1 MGHRA, CDR2 YSYEKL. The length of the CDR3 is 16 residues. In nucleotides, the CDR3 is TGCGCCAGCAGCCAAGATGGAGGGCCTGGCGGGGAGACCCAGTACTTC. Residues: CASSQDGGPGGETQYF.

This sequence joins TRBV6-5 and TRBJ2-5, with 14 bases matching TRBD2. Germline values: CDR1 MNHEY, CDR2 SVGAGI. This CDR3 comprises 15 residues. Germline trimming cut 6 bases from V and 5 bases from J; bases unmatched to any gene: 5. CDR3 region: CASRGLAGGSETQYF. The CDR3 DNA reads as TGTGCCAGCAGAGGACTAGCGGGGGGTTCTGAGACCCAGTACTTC.

The chain joins TRBV9 to TRBJ1-4, with D possibly matching TRBD1 (6 bases). V was cut by 5 bases and J by 3 bases, with 11 bases left in between. This CDR3 contains 14 residues. Per the germline V gene, CDR1 is SGDLS and CDR2 is YYNGEE. The CDR3 sequence: CASSRGGANEKLFF. CDR3 in DNA: TGTGCCAGCAGTCGAGGGGGGGCTAATGAAAAACTGTTTTTT.